This TCR beta chain is drawn from a study of response to subunit inactivated influenza vaccine (dated by TCRdb to the late 2010s). Broadly, across the study: Deep quantitative T cell receptor repertoire profiling was used in the study to track responses to a trivalent subunit inactivated influenza vaccine.

The library was prepared using RT-PCR. Sequencing took place on an Illumina HiSeq 2500. The public sequencing data were trimmed at Q25 with fastp and processed into clonotypes with MiXCR by TCRdb, which kept only in-frame beta chains. Rows merge per CDR3 protein into single entries with the most common DNA and genes. For this sample there are about 500,000 distinct CDR3 sequences; about 15% appear just once. The ten largest clones represent less than 4% of the sample. Remarks on this clonotype: Its antigen remains unidentified. The sample holds no much larger clone one base away, and base qualities are not on file.

Paper-wide results and their limitations: The authors suggested that each seasonal influenza vaccination may recruit only a limited number of new T cells.

The CDR3 has 12 amino acids, counting the end cysteine and phenylalanine. Solely the CDR3 DNA is kept, with 36 bases framed from the first base. The junction shows trimming of 1 base on V and 10 bases on J, plus 7 bases between the germline ends. The CDR1 and CDR2 encoded by the germline V gene are MGHRA and YSYEKL. The V gene is TRBV4-1 and the J gene is TRBJ1-4; a tentative D match to TRBD1 spans 5 bases. This TCR came from a man aged 45 to 70 who received an inactivated influenza vaccine. Donor details come from another sample of the same person, matched by shared clones. The source was CD4+ T cells sorted from PBMCs, collected less than 30 months after vaccination. The nucleotide sequence reads as follows: TGCGCCAGCAGCCAAGTCGGGGGAAAACTGTTTTTT. Translation gives CASSQVGGKLFF.